A single sample gave rise to the 10 T cell receptor beta chains below, sequenced in a study of beta chain features in type 1 diabetes. These receptors have no known antigen. The investigators reverse transcribed all of the isolated RNA, so they sequenced expressed TCRB transcripts. Assay used: immunoSEQ multiplex PCR; TCRdb lists only in-frame clones, some missing. Among a few hundred thousand clones, less than 30% were seen once, and the ten largest hold over 0.01%. Study-wide results and limits: There was a moderate but significant shortening of TCRB CDR3s in all four CD4+ subsets of Type 1 diabetes patients.

Sequencing was performed on naive CD4+ T cells from blood. The receptors derive from a young woman with type 1 diabetes.

This clone was seen a few times. The chain uses TRBV6-6 and TRBJ2-1; TRBD1 matches at 10 bases. Germline values: CDR1 MNHNY, CDR2 SVGAGI (reference sequence). J was trimmed by 7 bases and V by 8 bases; bases with no gene match: 11. The CDR3 extends over 15 amino acids. DNA of the CDR3: TGTGCCAGCCTCACCAGACAGGGGGCTACAAATGAGCAGTTCTTC. This sequence encodes CASLTRQGATNEQFF.

The chain combines TRBV18 with TRBJ1-4, with 10 bases matching TRBD1. CDR1 is KGHSH, CDR2 LQKENI, per germline. This CDR3 is 14 amino acids long. Trimming cost V 4 bases and J 6 bases; bases outside gene matches: 2. The CDR3 loop is CASSLTGGDEKLFF. Here the CDR3 DNA reads TGTGCCAGCTCACTGACAGGGGGCGATGAAAAACTGTTTTTT.

This clone was seen more than once but under ten times. This chain uses TRBV21-1 with TRBJ2-7; TRBD1 was called by the table and not checked on the DNA. TRBV21-1 is recorded as a pseudogene. This CDR3 region has 17 residues. The DNA of the CDR3 is TGTGCCAGCAGCAAAGTCGGGGACAGACATAGCTCCTACGAGCAGTACTTC. It is translated as CASSKVGDRHSSYEQYF.

This clone was seen a handful of times. The rearrangement uses TRBV29-1 and TRBJ1-1; no clear D. Germline CDR1 is SQVTM and CDR2 is ANQGSEA. With 7 bases removed from V and 1 base from J, the gap between germline ends came to 13 bases. The CDR3 covers 13 residues. The CDR3 DNA is TGCAGCGCCGCGGGAGGATGGAACACTGAAGCTTTCTTT. As protein: CSAAGGWNTEAFF.

The chain combines TRBV30 with TRBJ2-6, with TRBD1 matching over 7 bases. V shed 2 bases, J shed 0 bases, and the junction held 10 bases outside the gene matches. Germline V gives CDR1 GTSNPN, CDR2 SVGIG (reference sequence). The CDR3 length is 18 residues. The CDR3 DNA reads TGTGCCTGGAGTTATATCAGGGGGACCGTCTCTGGGGCCAACGTCCTGACTTTC. This codes for CAWSYIRGTVSGANVLTF.

The chain is built from TRBV15 and TRBJ1-4; 7 nucleotides agree with TRBD1. Germline V CDR1 and CDR2: LNHNV, YYDKDF (reference sequence). V gave up 2 bases and J gave up 8 bases; unmatched junction bases: 2. The CDR3 is made up of 13 amino acids. The CDR3 reads CATSRRQGEKLFF. CDR3 in DNA: TGTGCCACCAGCAGAAGACAGGGAGAAAAACTGTTTTTT.

The J gene is TRBJ2-3, the V gene TRBV13; D is undetermined. V lost 5 bases, J lost 3 bases, and 3 bases lay in between. The CDR3 is made up of 11 amino acids. Germline V lookup: CDR1 PRHDT, CDR2 FYEKMQ (reference sequence). CDR3 nucleotide sequence: TGTGCCAGCAGCCCAACAGATACGCAGTATTTT. Translated: CASSPTDTQYF. The complete variable domain, with remaining parts taken from reference TRBV13 and TRBJ2-3, reads AAGVIQSPRHLIKEKRETATLKCYPIPRHDTVYWYQQGPGQDPQFLISFYEKMQSDKGSIPDRFSAQQFSDYHSELNMSSLELGDSALYFCASSPTDTQYFGPGTRLTVL.

V is TRBV19 and J is TRBJ1-1; perhaps TRBD1 as D (6 bases). Trimming cost V 4 bases and J 4 bases, with 7 bases left between them. There are 12 residues in the CDR3. Germline V gives CDR1 LNHDA, CDR2 SQIVND (reference sequence). The CDR3: CASSTRGTEAFF. As DNA, the CDR3 is TGTGCCAGTAGTACCAGGGGCACTGAAGCTTTCTTT.

The sample holds a few counts of this clone. The chain couples TRBV5-1 to TRBJ2-5, with a tentative D call TRBD2 (5 bases). Germline assignment: CDR1 SGHRS and CDR2 YFSETQ. This CDR3 has 15 residues. Trimming shortened V by 0 bases and J by 4 bases, and 13 bases separated the two germline ends. The CDR3 spells CASSLAATTLETQYF. CDR3 sequence (DNA): TGCGCCAGCAGCTTGGCCGCGACTACCTTAGAGACCCAGTACTTC.

The chain couples TRBV7-3 to TRBJ1-1, with D maybe TRBD1 (5 bases). The germline V gene has CDR1 SGHTA and CDR2 FQGTGA. Trimming took 4 bases from V and 5 from J, leaving 8 bases between them. This CDR3 contains 12 residues. The CDR3 loop reads CASSSPGTEAFF. In DNA form, the CDR3 reads TGTGCCAGCAGCTCCCCAGGGACTGAAGCTTTCTTT.